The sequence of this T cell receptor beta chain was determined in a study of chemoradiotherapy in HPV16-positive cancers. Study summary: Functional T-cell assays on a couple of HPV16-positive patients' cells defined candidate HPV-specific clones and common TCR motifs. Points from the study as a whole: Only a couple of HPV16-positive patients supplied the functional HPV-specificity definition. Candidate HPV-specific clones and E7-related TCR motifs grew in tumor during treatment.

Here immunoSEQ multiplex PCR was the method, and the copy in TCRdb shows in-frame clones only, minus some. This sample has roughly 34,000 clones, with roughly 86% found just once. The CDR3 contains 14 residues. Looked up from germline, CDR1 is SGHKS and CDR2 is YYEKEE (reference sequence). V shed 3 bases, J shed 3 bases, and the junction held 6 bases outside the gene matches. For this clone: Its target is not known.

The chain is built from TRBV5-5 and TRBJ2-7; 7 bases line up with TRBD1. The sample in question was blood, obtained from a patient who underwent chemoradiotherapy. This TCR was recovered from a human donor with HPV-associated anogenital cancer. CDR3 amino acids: CASSSDRVFYEQYF. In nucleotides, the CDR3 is TGTGCCAGCAGCTCCGACAGGGTTTTCTACGAGCAGTACTTC.